This T cell receptor (beta chain) is drawn from a study of shared clonotypes between healthy human individuals. Samples underwent the assay at deep level. Method: immunoSEQ multiplex PCR; TCRdb's copy keeps in-frame clones and lacks some. The table lists approximately 100,000 clones, 68% of them singletons. The CDR3 runs to 15 residues. With respect to this clone: As yet, its antigen is unknown.

General observations from the study: Four donors shared 4.5% to 6.5% of their naive CD4 clonotypes. Genetic and exposure-history diversity was limited by the few donors. Clonotypes which were not shared had lower generation probabilities than clonotypes that all four donors shared.

The sequenced material came from memory CD8+ T cells sorted from blood. Noted subset: CD45RO+ cells pooled with CCR7-negative TemRA cells. This clonotype originated in a woman aged 25 to 39 in good health. V is TRBV1 and J is TRBJ2-7; the table's D call, TRBD2, has no DNA check behind it. TRBV1 is shown as a pseudogene. CDR3 sequence: CTSSQDYKGGGEQYF. The CDR3 nucleotides are TGCACCAGCAGCCAAGATTATAAGGGCGGGGGTGAGCAGTACTTC.